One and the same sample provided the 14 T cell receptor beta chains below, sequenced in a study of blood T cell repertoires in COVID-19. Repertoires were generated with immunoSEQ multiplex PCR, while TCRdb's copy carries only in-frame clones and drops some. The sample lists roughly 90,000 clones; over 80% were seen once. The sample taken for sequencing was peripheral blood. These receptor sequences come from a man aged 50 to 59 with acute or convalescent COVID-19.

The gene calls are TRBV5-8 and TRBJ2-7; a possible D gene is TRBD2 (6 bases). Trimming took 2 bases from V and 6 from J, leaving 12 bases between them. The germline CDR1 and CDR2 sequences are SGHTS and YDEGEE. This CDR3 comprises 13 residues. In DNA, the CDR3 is TGTGCCAGCAGCTTCGGCGGGAAACGCGAGCAGTACTTC. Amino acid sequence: CASSFGGKREQYF.

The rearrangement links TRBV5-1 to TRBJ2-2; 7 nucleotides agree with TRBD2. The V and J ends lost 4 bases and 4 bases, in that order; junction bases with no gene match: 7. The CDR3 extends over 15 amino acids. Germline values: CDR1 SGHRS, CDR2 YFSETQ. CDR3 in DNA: TGCGCCAGCAGCCTGCGGGGGAGCGTCACCGGGGAGCTGTTTTTT. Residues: CASSLRGSVTGELFF.

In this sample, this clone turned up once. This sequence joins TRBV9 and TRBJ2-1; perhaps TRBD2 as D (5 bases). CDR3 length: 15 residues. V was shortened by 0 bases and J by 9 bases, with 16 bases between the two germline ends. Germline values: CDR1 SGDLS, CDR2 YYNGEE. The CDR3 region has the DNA TGTGCCAGCAGCGTAGGGGTTAGCGCGGAAGGTGAGCAGTTCTTC. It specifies CASSVGVSAEGEQFF. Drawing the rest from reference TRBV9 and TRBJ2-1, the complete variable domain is DSGVTQTPKHLITATGQRVTLRCSPRSGDLSVYWYQQSLDQGLQFLIQYYNGEERAKGNILERFSAQQFPDLHSELNLSSLELGDSALYFCASSVGVSAEGEQFFGPGTRLTVL.

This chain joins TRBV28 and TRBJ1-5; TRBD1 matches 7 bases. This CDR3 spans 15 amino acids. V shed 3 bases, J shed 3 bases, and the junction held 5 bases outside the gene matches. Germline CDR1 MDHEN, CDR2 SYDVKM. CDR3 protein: CASSLGQGDNQPQHF. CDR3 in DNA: TGTGCCAGCAGTTTGGGTCAGGGGGACAATCAGCCCCAGCATTTT.

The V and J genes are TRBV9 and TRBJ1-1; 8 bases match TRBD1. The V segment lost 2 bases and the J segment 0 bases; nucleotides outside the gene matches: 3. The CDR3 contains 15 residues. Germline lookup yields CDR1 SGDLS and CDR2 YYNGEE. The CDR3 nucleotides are TGTGCCAGCAGCGTGACAGGGGCTATGAACACTGAAGCTTTCTTT. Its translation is CASSVTGAMNTEAFF.

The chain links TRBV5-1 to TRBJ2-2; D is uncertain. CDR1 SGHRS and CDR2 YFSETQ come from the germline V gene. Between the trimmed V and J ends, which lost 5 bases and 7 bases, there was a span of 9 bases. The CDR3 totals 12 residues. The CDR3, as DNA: TGCGCCAGCAGATCGGGTAACGGGGAGCTGTTTTTT. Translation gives CASRSGNGELFF.

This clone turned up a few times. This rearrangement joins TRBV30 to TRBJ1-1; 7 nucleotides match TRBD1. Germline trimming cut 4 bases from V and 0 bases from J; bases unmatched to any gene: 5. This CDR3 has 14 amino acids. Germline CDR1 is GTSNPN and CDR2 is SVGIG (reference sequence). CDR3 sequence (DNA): TGTGCCTGGAATCGTGGGACAGTGAACACTGAAGCTTTCTTT. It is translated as CAWNRGTVNTEAFF.

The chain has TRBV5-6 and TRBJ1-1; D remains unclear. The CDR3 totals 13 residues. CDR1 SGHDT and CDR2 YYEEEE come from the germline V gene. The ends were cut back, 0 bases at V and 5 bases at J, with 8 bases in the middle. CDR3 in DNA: TGTGCCAGCAGCTTGGCCGGGGTAACTGAAGCTTTCTTT. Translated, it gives CASSLAGVTEAFF.

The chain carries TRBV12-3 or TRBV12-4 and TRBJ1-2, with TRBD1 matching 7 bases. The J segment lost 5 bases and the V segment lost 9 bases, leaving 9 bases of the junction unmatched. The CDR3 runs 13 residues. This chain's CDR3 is CASSQGVGYGYTF. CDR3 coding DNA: TGTGCCAGTAGCCAGGGGGTTGGGTATGGCTACACCTTC.

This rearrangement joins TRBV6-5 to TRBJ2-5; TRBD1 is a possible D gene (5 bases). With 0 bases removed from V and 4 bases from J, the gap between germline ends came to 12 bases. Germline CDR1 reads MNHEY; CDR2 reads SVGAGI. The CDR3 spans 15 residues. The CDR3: CASSYSKQGTETQYF. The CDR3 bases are TGTGCCAGCAGTTACTCGAAGCAGGGAACAGAGACCCAGTACTTC.

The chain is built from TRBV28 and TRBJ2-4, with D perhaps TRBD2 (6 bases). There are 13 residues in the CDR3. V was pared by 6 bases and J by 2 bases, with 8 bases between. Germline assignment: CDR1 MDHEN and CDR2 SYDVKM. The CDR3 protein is CASSTSPKNIQYF. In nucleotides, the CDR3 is TGTGCCAGCAGCACTAGCCCCAAAAACATTCAGTACTTC.

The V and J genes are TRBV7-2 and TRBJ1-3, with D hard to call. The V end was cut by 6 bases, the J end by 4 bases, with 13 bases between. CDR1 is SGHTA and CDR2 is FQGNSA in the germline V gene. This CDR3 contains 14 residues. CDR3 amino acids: CASRPGSTGNTIYF. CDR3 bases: TGTGCCAGCAGGCCCGGGAGCACGGGAAACACCATATATTTT. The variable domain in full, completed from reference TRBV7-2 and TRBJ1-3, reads GAGVSQSPSNKVTEKGKDVELRCDPISGHTALYWYRQSLGQGLEFLIYFQGNSAPDKSGLPSDRFSAERTGGSVSTLTIQRTQQEDSAVYLCASRPGSTGNTIYFGEGSWLTVV.

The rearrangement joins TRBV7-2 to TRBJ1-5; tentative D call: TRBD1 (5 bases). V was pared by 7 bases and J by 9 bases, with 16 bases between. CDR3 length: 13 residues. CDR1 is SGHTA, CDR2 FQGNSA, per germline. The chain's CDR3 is CASKEDRGGPQHF. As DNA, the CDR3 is TGTGCCAGCAAGGAGGATAGGGGAGGGCCCCAGCATTTT.

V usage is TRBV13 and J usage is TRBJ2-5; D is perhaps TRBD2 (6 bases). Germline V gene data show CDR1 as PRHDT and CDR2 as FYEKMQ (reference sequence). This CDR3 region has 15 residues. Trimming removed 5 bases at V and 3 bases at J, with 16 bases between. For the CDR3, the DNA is TGTGCCAGCAGCGCGATCGGGAGTTGGGAAGAGACCCAGTACTTC. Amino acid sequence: CASSAIGSWEETQYF.